A single TCR beta chain is shown here with its context. The source of the sample is a study of CD8 T cells in Susac syndrome. RNA totalling about 0.5 to 1 ug underwent reverse transcription with random hexamers. Each CDR3 protein is one row after TCRdb ran MiXCR on the immunoSEQ multiplex PCR reads. Of more than 110,000 distinct CDR3 sequences listed, around 95% are singletons. The CDR3 is 14 residues long. Deletions cut 0 bases from V and 1 base from J, with 7 bases between. CDR1 is SGDLS and CDR2 is YYNGEE in the germline V gene. The sequence was collected from a human donor with Susac syndrome. The specimen was CD4+ T cells from PBMCs. The chain recombines TRBV9 with TRBJ1-1; D gene unclear. CDR3 bases: TGTGCCAGCAGCGTAGGCCAACAGAACACTGAAGCTTTCTTT. This sequence encodes CASSVGQQNTEAFF.